The rows below give T cell receptor beta chains drawn from one sample of a study of regulatory T cells in long-lasting Graves disease. One entry per CDR3 protein results from TCRdb running MiXCR on the multiplex PCR reads. The data contain about 530,000 distinct CDR3 sequences, around 16% of them singletons. These records were also assigned to another study, of T cells in Graves' hyperthyroidism and ophthalmopathy.

The input for sequencing was peripheral blood mononuclear cells (PBMCs), taken at new diagnosis, from a patient treated with antithyroid drugs. These TCRs come from a woman aged 35-65 years with Graves disease. Each CDR3 is given without its conserved first and last residue.

TRBV5-4	TRBJ2-1	ASSWGRTNEQF
TRBV20-1	TRBJ2-5	SASIRVGETQY
TRBV11-2	TRBJ2-1	ASSLDPGGAGNYNEQF
TRBV7-3	TRBJ1-1	ASSTDRGSAEAF
TRBV5-4	TRBJ2-5	ASSRGLAGMQETQY
TRBV5-1	TRBJ2-5	ASSLGGAQETQY
TRBV15	TRBJ2-2	ATSTWTGAAGELF
TRBV10-3	TRBJ1-1	ATQGQPNTEAF
TRBV2	TRBJ2-7	ASSPSRTSYEQY
TRBV9	TRBJ2-1	ASSVWGGGYNEQF
TRBV28	TRBJ2-7	ASSLIGPNYEQY
TRBV4-1	TRBJ2-7	ASSQEGLRDRFAYEQY
TRBV2	TRBJ1-5	ASTISSSNQPQH
TRBV9	TRBJ2-2	ASSVATGGPNTGELF